Listed below are T cell receptor beta chains from one sample, sequenced in a study of blood T cell repertoires in COVID-19. Sequenced by immunoSEQ multiplex PCR; TCRdb stores in-frame clones only, minus some. The repertoire holds approximately 240,000 clones, with 75% to 85% as singletons. Sequences were obtained from peripheral blood. All receptors derive from a woman aged 30 to 39 with COVID-19, enrolled during active disease. Both conserved end residues are part of each CDR3. Clone size, where shown, is once, few, many, or a class for clones that have expanded.

>NA|TRBJ2-1|TRBV5-1
CASSPGLAASYNEQFF
>NA|TRBJ2-7|TRBV6-2/TRBV6-3
CASSYSSSYEQYF
>NA|TRBJ1-3|TRBV5-1
CASSEGSGNTIYF
>NA|TRBJ1-5|TRBV6-1
CASSEWASANQPQHF
>NA|TRBJ2-7|TRBV27
CASKAGTGTYEQYF
>NA|TRBJ2-2|TRBV9
CASSVEGLNTGELFF
>NA|TRBJ2-2|TRBV4-1
CASSQANSADGELFF
>NA|TRBJ2-5|TRBV5-4
CASSLRLEETQYF
>NA|TRBJ2-7|TRBV30
CAWREKRLAVYEQYF
>NA|TRBJ1-1|TRBV5-6
CASSLLYPDRGGEAFF
>NA|TRBJ2-6|TRBV2
CASVAGAHSGANVLTF
>NA|TRBJ2-3|TRBV19
CASRAGGGPDTQYF
>once|TRBJ2-1|TRBV5-1
CASRASGNEQFF
>NA|TRBJ1-4|TRBV4-3
CASSQDRKGLSEKLFF
>once|TRBJ1-4|TRBV19
CASSIDLGRVKLFF
>NA|TRBJ2-7|TRBV6-5
CASTRPGQGGEQYF